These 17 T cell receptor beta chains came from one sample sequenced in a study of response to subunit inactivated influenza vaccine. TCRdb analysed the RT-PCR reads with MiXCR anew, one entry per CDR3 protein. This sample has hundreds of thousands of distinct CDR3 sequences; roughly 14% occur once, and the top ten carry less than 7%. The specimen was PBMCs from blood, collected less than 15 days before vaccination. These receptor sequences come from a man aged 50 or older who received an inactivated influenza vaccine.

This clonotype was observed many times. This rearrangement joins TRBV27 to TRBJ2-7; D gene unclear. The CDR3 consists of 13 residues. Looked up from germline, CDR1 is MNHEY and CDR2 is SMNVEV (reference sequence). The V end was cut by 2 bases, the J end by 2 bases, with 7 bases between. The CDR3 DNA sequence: TGTGCCAGCAGTTTAGGAACGACCTACGAGCAGTACTTC. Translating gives CASSLGTTYEQYF.

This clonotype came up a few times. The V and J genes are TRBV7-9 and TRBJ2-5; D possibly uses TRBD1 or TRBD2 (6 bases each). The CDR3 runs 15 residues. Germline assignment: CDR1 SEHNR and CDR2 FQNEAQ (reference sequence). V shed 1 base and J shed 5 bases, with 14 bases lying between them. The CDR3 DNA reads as TGTGCCAGCAGCTTAGTGCAAGAGGGGGGCGAGACCCAGTACTTC. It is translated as CASSLVQEGGETQYF.

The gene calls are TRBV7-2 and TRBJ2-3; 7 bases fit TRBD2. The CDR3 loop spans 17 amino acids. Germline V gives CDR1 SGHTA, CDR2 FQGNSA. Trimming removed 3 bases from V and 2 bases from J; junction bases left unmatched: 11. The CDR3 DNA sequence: TGTGCCAGCAGCTTTGCTGCCAGCGGGGCCTACACAGATACGCAGTATTTT. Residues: CASSFAASGAYTDTQYF.

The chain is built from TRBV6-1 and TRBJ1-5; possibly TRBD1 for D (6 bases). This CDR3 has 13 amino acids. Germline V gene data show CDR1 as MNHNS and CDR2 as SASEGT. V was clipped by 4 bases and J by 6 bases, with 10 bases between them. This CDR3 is CASSGRGFQPQHF. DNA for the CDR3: TGTGCCAGCAGTGGCAGGGGTTTTCAGCCCCAGCATTTT.

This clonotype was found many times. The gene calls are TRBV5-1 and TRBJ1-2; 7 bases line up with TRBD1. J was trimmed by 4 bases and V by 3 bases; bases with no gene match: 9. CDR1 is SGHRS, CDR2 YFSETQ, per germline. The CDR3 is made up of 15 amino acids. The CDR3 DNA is TGCGCCAGCAGCTCCGGACAGGCGTCTCCCTATGGCTACACCTTC. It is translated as CASSSGQASPYGYTF.

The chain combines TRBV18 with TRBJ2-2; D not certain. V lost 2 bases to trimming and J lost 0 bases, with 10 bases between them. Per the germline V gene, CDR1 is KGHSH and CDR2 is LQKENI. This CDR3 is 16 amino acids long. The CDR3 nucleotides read TGTGCCAGCTCACCAAGGCCCCCCGCGAACACCGGGGAGCTGTTTTTT. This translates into CASSPRPPANTGELFF.

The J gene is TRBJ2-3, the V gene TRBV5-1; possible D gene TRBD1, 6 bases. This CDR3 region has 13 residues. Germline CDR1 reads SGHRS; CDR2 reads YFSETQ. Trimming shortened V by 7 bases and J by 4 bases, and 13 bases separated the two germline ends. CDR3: CASRQGSADTQYF. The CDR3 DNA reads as TGCGCCAGCCGTCAGGGGAGCGCAGATACGCAGTATTTT.

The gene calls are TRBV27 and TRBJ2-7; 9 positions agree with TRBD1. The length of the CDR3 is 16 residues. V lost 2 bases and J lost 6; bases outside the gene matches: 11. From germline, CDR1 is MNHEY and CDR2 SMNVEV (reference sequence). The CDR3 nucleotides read TGTGCCAGCAGTTTAGGTCGGGACAGGGTACCCTCCGAGCAGTACTTC. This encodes CASSLGRDRVPSEQYF.

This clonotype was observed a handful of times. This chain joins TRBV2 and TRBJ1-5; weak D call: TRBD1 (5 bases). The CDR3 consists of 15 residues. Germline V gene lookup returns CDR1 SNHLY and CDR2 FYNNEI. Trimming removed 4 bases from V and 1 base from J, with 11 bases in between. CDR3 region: CASSATGMSNQPQHF. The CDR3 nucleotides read TGTGCCAGCAGTGCAACAGGAATGAGCAATCAGCCCCAGCATTTT.

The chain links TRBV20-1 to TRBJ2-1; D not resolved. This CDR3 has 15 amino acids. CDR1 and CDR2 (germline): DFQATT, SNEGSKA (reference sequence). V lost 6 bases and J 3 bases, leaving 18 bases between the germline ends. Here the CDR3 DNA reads TGCAGTGCCCCCGACCGGCTCCGGAGCTACAATGAGCAGTTCTTC. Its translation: CSAPDRLRSYNEQFF.

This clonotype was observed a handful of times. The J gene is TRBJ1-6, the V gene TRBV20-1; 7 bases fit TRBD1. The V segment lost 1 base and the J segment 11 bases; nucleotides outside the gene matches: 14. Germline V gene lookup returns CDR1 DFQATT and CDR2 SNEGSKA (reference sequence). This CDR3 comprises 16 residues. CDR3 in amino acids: CSARAQTGVSLAPLHF. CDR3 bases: TGCAGTGCTAGAGCCCAAACAGGGGTAAGCCTTGCACCCCTCCACTTT.

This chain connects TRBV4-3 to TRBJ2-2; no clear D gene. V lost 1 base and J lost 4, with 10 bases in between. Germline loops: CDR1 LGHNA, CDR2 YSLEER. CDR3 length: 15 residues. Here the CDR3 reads CASSQASVITGELFF. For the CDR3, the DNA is TGCGCCAGCAGCCAAGCTTCAGTAATCACCGGGGAGCTGTTTTTT.

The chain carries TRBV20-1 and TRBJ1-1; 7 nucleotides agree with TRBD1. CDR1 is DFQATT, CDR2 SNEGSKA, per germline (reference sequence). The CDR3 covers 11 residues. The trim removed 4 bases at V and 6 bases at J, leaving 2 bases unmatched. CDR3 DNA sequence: TGCAGTGCTAAAGACAGGGCTGAAGCTTTCTTT. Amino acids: CSAKDRAEAFF.

The CDR3 DNA sequence: TGTGCCAGCAATGACAATCTCTACGAGCAGTACTTC. The encoded protein is CASNDNLYEQYF. V is TRBV2 and J is TRBJ2-7, with D unresolved. The CDR3 runs to 12 residues. With 7 bases removed from V and 3 bases from J, the gap between germline ends came to 10 bases. The germline gives CDR1 SNHLY, CDR2 FYNNEI.

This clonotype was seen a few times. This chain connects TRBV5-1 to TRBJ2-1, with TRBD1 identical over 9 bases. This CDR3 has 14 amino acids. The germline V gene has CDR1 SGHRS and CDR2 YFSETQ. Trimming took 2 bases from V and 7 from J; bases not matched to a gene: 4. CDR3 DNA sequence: TGCGCCAGCAGCTTCGGGACAGGGTTGAATGAGCAGTTCTTC. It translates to CASSFGTGLNEQFF.

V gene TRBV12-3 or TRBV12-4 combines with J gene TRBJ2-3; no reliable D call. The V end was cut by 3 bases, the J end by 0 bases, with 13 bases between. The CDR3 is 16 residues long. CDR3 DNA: TGTGCCAGCAGTTTCCCAGTAGGGCCGAGCACAGATACGCAGTATTTT. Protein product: CASSFPVGPSTDTQYF.

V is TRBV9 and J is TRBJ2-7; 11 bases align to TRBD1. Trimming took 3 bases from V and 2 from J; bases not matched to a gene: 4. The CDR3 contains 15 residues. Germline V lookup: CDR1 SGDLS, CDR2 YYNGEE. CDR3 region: CASSAGQGATYEQYF. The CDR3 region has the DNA TGTGCCAGCAGCGCCGGACAGGGGGCGACCTACGAGCAGTACTTC.